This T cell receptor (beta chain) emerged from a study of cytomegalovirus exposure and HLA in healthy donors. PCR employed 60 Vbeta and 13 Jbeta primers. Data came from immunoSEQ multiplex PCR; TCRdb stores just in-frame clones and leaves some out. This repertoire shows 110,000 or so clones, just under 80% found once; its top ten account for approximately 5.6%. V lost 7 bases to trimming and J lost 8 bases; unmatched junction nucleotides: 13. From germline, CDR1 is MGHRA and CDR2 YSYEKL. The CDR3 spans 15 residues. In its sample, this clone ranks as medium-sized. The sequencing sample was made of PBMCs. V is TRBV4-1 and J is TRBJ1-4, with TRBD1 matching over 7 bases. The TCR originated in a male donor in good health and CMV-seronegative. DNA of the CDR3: TGCGCCAGCACGACCCCCGGGACAGCATCGGAAAAACTGTTTTTT. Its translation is CASTTPGTASEKLFF.